Listed here are 8 T cell receptor beta chains from one sample, sequenced in a study of blood T cells in healthy people across ages. Primers used in a second PCR of roughly 6 to 11 cycles were a sample-barcoded 5' primer and a J-beta primer mix. From the 5' RACE reads, TCRdb called clonotypes with MiXCR, one entry per CDR3 protein. Of about 1.4 million distinct CDR3 sequences listed, approximately 63% are singletons. Sequenced sample: blood. All receptors derive from a man aged 18 to 29 in good health.

V gene TRBV4-1 combines with J gene TRBJ2-4; 15 bases are a match to TRBD2. The CDR3 totals 19 residues. From germline, CDR1 is MGHRA and CDR2 YSYEKL. V shed 0 bases, J shed 13 bases, and the junction held 16 bases outside the gene matches. The CDR3 reads CASSQDGLAGGTGYNEQYF. The CDR3 DNA follows: TGCGCCAGCAGCCAAGATGGACTAGCGGGAGGGACTGGTTACAATGAGCAGTACTTC.

Ten or more counts support this clonotype. J is TRBJ2-3 and V is TRBV10-2; TRBD2 matches at 7 bases. Trimming cost V 4 bases and J 5 bases; bases outside gene matches: 6. The length of the CDR3 is 14 residues. Germline CDR1 and CDR2: WSHSY and SAAADI. CDR3 region: CASSVRREGDTQYF. In nucleotides, the CDR3 is TGCGCCAGCAGTGTTCGCAGGGAGGGAGATACGCAGTATTTT.

This clonotype was seen only a few times. The rearrangement uses TRBV20-1 and TRBJ2-7; TRBD2 aligns across 8 bases. In germline, CDR1 is DFQATT, CDR2 SNEGSKA (reference sequence). J gave up 3 bases and V 2 bases, and 9 bases lay outside the gene matches. This CDR3 is built from 15 residues. DNA of the CDR3: TGCAGTGCTAGAACCCCGACTAGCGCCTACTACGAGCAGTACTTC. Translating gives CSARTPTSAYYEQYF.

This clonotype has only one observation. A junction end diverges from the germline sequence, so it may reflect a read error. This sequence joins TRBV12-3 or TRBV12-4 and TRBJ2-1; 9 bases fit TRBD1. CDR3 length equals 15 residues. Written as DNA, the CDR3 is TGTGCTAGCAGCCCTACCGGGACAGGGCACAATGAGCAGTTCTTC. The encoded protein is CASSPTGTGHNEQFF.

This rearrangement joins TRBV27 to TRBJ2-1; 7 nucleotides agree with TRBD1. Germline loops: CDR1 MNHEY, CDR2 SMNVEV (reference sequence). The CDR3 totals 15 residues. V was pared by 3 bases and J by 1 base, with 3 bases of the junction left unmatched. This CDR3 is CASSLLTGSYNEQFF. DNA of the CDR3: TGTGCCAGCAGTTTGTTGACAGGGTCCTACAATGAGCAGTTCTTC.

The genes are TRBV27 and TRBJ2-1; tentatively, D is TRBD2 (5 bases). Germline V gene data show CDR1 as MNHEY and CDR2 as SMNVEV (reference sequence). The V gene lost 2 bases and the J gene lost 1 base, with 12 bases spanning the gap. This CDR3 comprises 16 residues. The CDR3 coding sequence is TGTGCCAGCAGTTTAGCAGGACTCAATTCCTACAATGAGCAGTTCTTC. Translating it yields CASSLAGLNSYNEQFF.

This clonotype was found a few times. The chain is built from TRBV12-3 or TRBV12-4 and TRBJ2-4; a weak D match, TRBD2 (6 bases). The J call is in doubt because the DNA end fits TRBJ2-7 better. This CDR3 spans 13 amino acids. The CDR3 reads CASSFVSGYEQYF. Here the CDR3 DNA reads TGTGCCAGCAGTTTTGTTAGCGGCTACGAGCAGTACTTC.

The CDR3 protein is CASSYSDPGTGGHYYEQYF. The CDR3 bases are TGTGCCAGCAGTTACTCAGATCCCGGGACAGGGGGCCACTACTACGAGCAGTACTTC. The V call is TRBV6-5, the J call TRBJ2-5; 12 nucleotides agree with TRBD1. The J call may be mistaken, given a closer DNA end match to TRBJ2-7. The germline gives CDR1 MNHEY, CDR2 SVGAGI. The CDR3 is made up of 19 amino acids.